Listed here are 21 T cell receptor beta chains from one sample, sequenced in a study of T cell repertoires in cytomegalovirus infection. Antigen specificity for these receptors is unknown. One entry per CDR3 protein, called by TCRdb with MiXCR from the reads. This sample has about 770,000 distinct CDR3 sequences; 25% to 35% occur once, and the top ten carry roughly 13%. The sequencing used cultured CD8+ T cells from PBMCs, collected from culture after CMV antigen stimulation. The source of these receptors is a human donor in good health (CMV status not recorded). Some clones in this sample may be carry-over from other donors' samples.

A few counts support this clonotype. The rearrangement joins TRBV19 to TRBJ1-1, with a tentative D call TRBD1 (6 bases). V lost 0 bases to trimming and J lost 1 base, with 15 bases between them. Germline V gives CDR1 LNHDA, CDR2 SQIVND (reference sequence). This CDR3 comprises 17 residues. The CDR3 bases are TGTGCCAGTAGTATAGATTCGGGGGGGCCGAGGAACACTGAAGCTTTCTTT. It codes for CASSIDSGGPRNTEAFF. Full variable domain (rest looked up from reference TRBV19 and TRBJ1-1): DGGITQSPKYLFRKEGQNVTLSCEQNLNHDAMYWYRQDPGQGLRLIYYSQIVNDFQKGDIAEGYSVSREKKESFPLTVTSAQKNPTAFYLCASSIDSGGPRNTEAFFGQGTRLTVV.

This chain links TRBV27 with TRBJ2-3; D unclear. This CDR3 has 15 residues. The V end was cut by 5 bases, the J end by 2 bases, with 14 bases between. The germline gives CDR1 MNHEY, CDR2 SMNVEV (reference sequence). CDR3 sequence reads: CASSTQSYITDTQYF. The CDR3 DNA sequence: TGTGCCAGCAGTACTCAATCATACATCACAGATACGCAGTATTTT.

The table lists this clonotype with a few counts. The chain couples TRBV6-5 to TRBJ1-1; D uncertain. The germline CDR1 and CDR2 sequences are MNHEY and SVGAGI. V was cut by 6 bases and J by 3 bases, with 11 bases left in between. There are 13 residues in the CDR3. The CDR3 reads CASRAGWDTEAFF. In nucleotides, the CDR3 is TGTGCCAGCAGAGCAGGCTGGGACACTGAAGCTTTCTTT.

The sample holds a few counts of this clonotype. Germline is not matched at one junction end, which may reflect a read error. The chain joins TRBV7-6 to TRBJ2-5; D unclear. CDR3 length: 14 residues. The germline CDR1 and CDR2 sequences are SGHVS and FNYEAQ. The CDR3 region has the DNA TGTGCCAGCAGATTAGGGCCACTAAAAGAGACCCAGTACTTC. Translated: CASRLGPLKETQYF.

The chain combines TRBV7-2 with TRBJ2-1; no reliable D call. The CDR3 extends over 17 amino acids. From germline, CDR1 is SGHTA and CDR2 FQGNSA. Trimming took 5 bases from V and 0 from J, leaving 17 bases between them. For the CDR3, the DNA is TGTGCCAGCAGCCTGCACGACGAGTTAAGCTCCTACAATGAGCAGTTCTTC. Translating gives CASSLHDELSSYNEQFF.

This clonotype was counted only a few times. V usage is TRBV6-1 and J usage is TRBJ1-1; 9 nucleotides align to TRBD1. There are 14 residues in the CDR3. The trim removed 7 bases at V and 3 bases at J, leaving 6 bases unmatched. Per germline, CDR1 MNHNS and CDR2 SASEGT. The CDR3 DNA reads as TGTGCCAGCAACCCGACAGGGGGGTACACTGAAGCTTTCTTT. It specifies CASNPTGGYTEAFF.

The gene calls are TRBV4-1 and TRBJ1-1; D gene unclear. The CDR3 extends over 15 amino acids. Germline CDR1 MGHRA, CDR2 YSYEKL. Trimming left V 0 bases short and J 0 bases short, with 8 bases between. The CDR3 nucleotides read TGCGCCAGCAGCCAAGATCAACTGGTGAACACTGAAGCTTTCTTT. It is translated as CASSQDQLVNTEAFF.

This chain's CDR3 is CASRKAERGNTGELFF. The CDR3 region has the DNA TGTGCCAGCAGAAAGGCGGAGAGGGGCAACACCGGGGAGCTGTTTTTT. V gene TRBV2 combines with J gene TRBJ2-2; D tentatively fits TRBD1 or TRBD2 (5 bases each). This CDR3 has 16 amino acids. Germline loops: CDR1 SNHLY, CDR2 FYNNEI. Trimming removed 6 bases at V and 2 bases at J, with 16 bases between.

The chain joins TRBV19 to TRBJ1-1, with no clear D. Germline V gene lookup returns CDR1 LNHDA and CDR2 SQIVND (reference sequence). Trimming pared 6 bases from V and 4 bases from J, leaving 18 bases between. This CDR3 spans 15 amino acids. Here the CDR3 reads CASSPLRDGFTEAFF. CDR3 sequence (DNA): TGTGCCAGTAGCCCCCTTCGGGATGGATTCACTGAAGCTTTCTTT. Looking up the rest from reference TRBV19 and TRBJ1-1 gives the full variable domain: DGGITQSPKYLFRKEGQNVTLSCEQNLNHDAMYWYRQDPGQGLRLIYYSQIVNDFQKGDIAEGYSVSREKKESFPLTVTSAQKNPTAFYLCASSPLRDGFTEAFFGQGTRLTVV.

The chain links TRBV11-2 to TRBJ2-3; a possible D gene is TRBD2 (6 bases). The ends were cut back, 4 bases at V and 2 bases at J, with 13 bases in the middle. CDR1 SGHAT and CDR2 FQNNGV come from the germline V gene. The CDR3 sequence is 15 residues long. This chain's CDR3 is CASSSLGTATDTQYF. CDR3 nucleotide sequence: TGTGCCAGCAGCTCTCTCGGGACTGCCACAGATACGCAGTATTTT.

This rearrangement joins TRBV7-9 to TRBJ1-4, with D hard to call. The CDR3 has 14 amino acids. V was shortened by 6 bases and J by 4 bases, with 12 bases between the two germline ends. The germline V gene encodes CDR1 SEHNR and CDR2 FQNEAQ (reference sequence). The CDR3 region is CASSLPAGNEKLFF. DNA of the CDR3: TGTGCCAGCAGTCTCCCGGCCGGTAATGAAAAACTGTTTTTT.

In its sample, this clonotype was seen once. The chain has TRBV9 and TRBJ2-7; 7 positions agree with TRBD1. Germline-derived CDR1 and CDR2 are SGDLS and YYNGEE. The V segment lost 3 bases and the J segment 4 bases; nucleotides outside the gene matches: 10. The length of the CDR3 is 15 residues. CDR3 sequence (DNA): TGTGCCAGCAGCGAAAACCGGGACAGAGCGTACGAGCAGTACGTC. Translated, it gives CASSENRDRAYEQYV.

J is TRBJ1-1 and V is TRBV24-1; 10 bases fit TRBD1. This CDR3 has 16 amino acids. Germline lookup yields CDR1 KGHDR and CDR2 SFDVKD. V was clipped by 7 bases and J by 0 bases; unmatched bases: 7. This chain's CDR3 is CATSRDRGRMNTEAFF. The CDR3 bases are TGTGCCACCAGCCGGGACAGGGGAAGGATGAACACTGAAGCTTTCTTT.

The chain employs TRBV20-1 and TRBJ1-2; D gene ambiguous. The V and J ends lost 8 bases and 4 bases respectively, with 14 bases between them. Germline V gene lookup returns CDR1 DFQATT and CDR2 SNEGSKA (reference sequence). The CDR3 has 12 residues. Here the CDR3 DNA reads TGCAGTACCCGGACGGGGAGCTATGGCTACACCTTC. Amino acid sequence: CSTRTGSYGYTF.

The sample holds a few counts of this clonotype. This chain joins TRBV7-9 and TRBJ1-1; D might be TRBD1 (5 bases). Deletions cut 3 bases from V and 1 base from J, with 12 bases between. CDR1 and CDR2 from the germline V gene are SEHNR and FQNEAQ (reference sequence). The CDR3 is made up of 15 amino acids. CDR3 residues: CASSFKRGENTEAFF. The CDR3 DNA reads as TGTGCCAGCAGCTTTAAGAGGGGAGAGAACACTGAAGCTTTCTTT.

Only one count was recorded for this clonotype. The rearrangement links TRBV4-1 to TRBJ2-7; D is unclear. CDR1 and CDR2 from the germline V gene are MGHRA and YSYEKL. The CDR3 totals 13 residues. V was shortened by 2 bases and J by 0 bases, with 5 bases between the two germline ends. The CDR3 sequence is CASSQSPSYEQYF. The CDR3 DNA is TGCGCCAGCAGCCAATCCCCCTCCTACGAGCAGTACTTC.

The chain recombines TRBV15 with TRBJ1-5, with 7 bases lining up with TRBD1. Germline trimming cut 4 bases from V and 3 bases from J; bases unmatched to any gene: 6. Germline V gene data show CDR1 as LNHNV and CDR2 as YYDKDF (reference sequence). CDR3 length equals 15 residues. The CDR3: CATSISRGFNQPQHF. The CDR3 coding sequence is TGTGCCACCAGCATCTCCAGGGGGTTCAATCAGCCCCAGCATTTT. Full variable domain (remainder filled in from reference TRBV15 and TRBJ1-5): DAMVIQNPRYQVTQFGKPVTLSCSQTLNHNVMYWYQQKSSQAPKLLFHYYDKDFNNEADTPDNFQSRRPNTSFCFLDIRSPGLGDTAMYLCATSISRGFNQPQHFGDGTRLSIL.

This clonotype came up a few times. Here the CDR3 reads CASSFGVGTGELFF. CDR3 nucleotide sequence: TGTGCCAGCAGTTTCGGCGTCGGCACCGGGGAGCTGTTTTTT. The chain uses TRBV27 and TRBJ2-2; the D is unclear. The CDR3 sequence is 14 residues long. Germline assignment: CDR1 MNHEY and CDR2 SMNVEV (reference sequence). V gave up 3 bases and J gave up 4 bases, with 9 bases separating them.

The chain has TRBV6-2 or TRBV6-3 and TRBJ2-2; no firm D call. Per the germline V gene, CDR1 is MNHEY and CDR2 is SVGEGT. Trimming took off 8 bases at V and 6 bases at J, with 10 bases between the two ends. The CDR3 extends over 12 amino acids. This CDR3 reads CASVRPPGELFF. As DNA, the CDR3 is TGTGCCAGCGTGAGGCCCCCCGGGGAGCTGTTTTTT.

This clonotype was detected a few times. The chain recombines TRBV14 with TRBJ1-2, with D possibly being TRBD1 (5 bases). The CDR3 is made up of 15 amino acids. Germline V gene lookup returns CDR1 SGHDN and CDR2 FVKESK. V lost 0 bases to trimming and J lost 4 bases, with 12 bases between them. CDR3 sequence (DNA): TGTGCCAGCAGCCAAGAAGCCAGGGATCGCTATGGCTACACCTTC. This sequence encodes CASSQEARDRYGYTF.

CDR3 coding DNA: TGTGCCAGCAGTCCCAGTCTGGGCACCGGGGAGCTGTTTTTT. As protein: CASSPSLGTGELFF. The chain uses TRBV27 and TRBJ2-2, with no clear D. The germline V gene has CDR1 MNHEY and CDR2 SMNVEV (reference sequence). There are 14 residues in the CDR3. V lost 5 bases and J lost 4, with 11 bases in between.